Below are 28 T cell receptor beta chains sequenced from a single sample in a study of response to subunit inactivated influenza vaccine. Each CDR3 protein is one row after TCRdb ran MiXCR on the RT-PCR reads. In the table there are around 570,000 distinct CDR3 sequences, about 7.6% of which are singletons. Specimen: PBMCs from blood, collected less than 25 months after vaccination. These receptor sequences come from a man between 50 and 69 years old who received an inactivated influenza vaccine.

The chain uses TRBV7-9 and TRBJ2-5; maybe TRBD2 (5 bases). Germline values: CDR1 SEHNR, CDR2 FQNEAQ (reference sequence). V was trimmed by 5 bases and J by 2 bases, leaving 18 bases between them. CDR3 length: 16 residues. CDR3: CASSRSGGRLQETQYF. As DNA, the CDR3 is TGTGCCAGCAGCCGGAGTGGAGGTCGATTACAAGAGACCCAGTACTTC.

This clonotype has ten or more counts. The gene calls are TRBV7-8 and TRBJ2-5; D gene uncertain. The V and J ends lost 4 bases and 5 bases respectively, with 20 bases between them. This CDR3 region has 16 residues. Germline assignment: CDR1 SGHVS and CDR2 FQNEAQ. The chain's CDR3 is CASSYQTSLGRETQYF. DNA for the CDR3: TGTGCCAGCAGCTACCAGACATCGCTGGGTCGCGAGACCCAGTACTTC.

This clonotype was recorded a few times. The chain carries TRBV19 and TRBJ2-1; the D gene is possibly TRBD2 (6 bases). Looked up from germline, CDR1 is LNHDA and CDR2 is SQIVND (reference sequence). V was cut by 3 bases and J by 7 bases, with 7 bases left in between. The CDR3 length is 12 residues. CDR3 sequence reads: CASSIGGNEQFF. The CDR3 region has the DNA TGTGCCAGTAGTATTGGGGGGAATGAGCAGTTCTTC.

This clonotype was recorded a few times. CDR3 nucleotide sequence: TGTGCCAGTAGTAACCAGGGTTACAATGAGCAGTTCTTC. As protein: CASSNQGYNEQFF. The gene calls are TRBV19 and TRBJ2-1; TRBD1 might be the D (5 bases). Trimming removed 4 bases from V and 4 bases from J, with 8 bases in between. The CDR3 runs to 13 residues. CDR1 is LNHDA and CDR2 is SQIVND in the germline V gene (reference sequence).

This clonotype has just a few counts. The V and J genes are TRBV9 and TRBJ2-7, with D possibly being TRBD1 (5 bases). Germline V lookup: CDR1 SGDLS, CDR2 YYNGEE. The CDR3 totals 13 residues. Trimming stripped 4 bases from V and 2 bases from J, with 10 bases between. CDR3: CASSTGPAYEQYF. CDR3 DNA sequence: TGTGCCAGCAGCACAGGTCCTGCCTACGAGCAGTACTTC.

The rearrangement uses TRBV9 and TRBJ2-1; D perhaps matches TRBD2 (5 bases). The V end was cut by 4 bases, the J end by 15 bases, with 14 bases between. Per germline, CDR1 SGDLS and CDR2 YYNGEE. There are 11 residues in the CDR3. The CDR3 nucleotides are TGTGCCAGCAGCTCCTCGAGGGTCCGGTTCTTC. It is translated as CASSSSRVRFF.

The genes are TRBV6-2 or TRBV6-3 and TRBJ2-1; 11 nucleotides agree with TRBD2. Germline V CDR1 and CDR2: MNHEY, SVGEGT. The CDR3 sequence is 15 residues long. After removal of 6 bases from V and 6 bases from J, the junction contained 7 bases not matched to a gene. CDR3 nucleotides: TGTGCCAGCAGGGCTAGCGGGGGGCCTGGCAATGAGCAGTTCTTC. Residues: CASRASGGPGNEQFF.

At least ten counts were recorded for this clonotype. The rearrangement links TRBV12-3 or TRBV12-4 to TRBJ1-1, with D perhaps TRBD1 (5 bases). Trimming cost V 5 bases and J 5 bases, with 12 bases left between them. The CDR3 loop spans 13 amino acids. The CDR3 DNA reads as TGTGCCAGCAGTGCCCAGGGTCGGACTGAAGCTTTCTTT. The encoded protein is CASSAQGRTEAFF.

This clonotype has only a few counts. This chain links TRBV7-9 with TRBJ2-1, with TRBD1 matching 7 bases. Germline CDR1 reads SEHNR; CDR2 reads FQNEAQ (reference sequence). V was pared by 1 base and J by 4 bases, with 7 bases of the junction left unmatched. The CDR3 has 16 residues. The CDR3 bases are TGTGCCAGCAGCTTAGGGGGACAGAGACATTACAATGAGCAGTTCTTC. This gives the protein CASSLGGQRHYNEQFF.

This clonotype has a count of ten or more. The chain uses TRBV4-3 and TRBJ2-1; maybe TRBD1 (6 bases). Germline CDR1 reads LGHNA; CDR2 reads YSLEER. CDR3 size: 17 residues. V lost 3 bases and J lost 0, with 15 bases in between. For the CDR3, the DNA is TGCGCCAGCAGCCAGGGGGCGGTCAGCAGCTCCTACAATGAGCAGTTCTTC. The encoded protein is CASSQGAVSSSYNEQFF.

This clonotype was seen a handful of times. The V and J genes are TRBV24-1 and TRBJ2-1; D not resolved. This CDR3 spans 12 amino acids. Germline V lookup: CDR1 KGHDR, CDR2 SFDVKD. The V end was cut by 4 bases, the J end by 14 bases, with 14 bases between. CDR3 sequence: CATSDLKAVKFF. CDR3 coding DNA: TGTGCCACCAGTGACCTCAAGGCGGTAAAGTTCTTC.

A few counts support this clonotype. This sequence joins TRBV11-3 and TRBJ2-1; perhaps D is TRBD1 or TRBD2 (5 bases each). Germline V gene data show CDR1 as SGHNT and CDR2 as YENEEA. The length of the CDR3 is 14 residues. V lost 6 bases, J lost 9 bases, and 18 bases lay in between. This CDR3 is CASRPSLPGAEQFF. In nucleotides, the CDR3 is TGTGCCAGCAGACCATCACTTCCCGGGGCTGAGCAGTTCTTC.

Worth noting for this clonotype: An end of the junction differs from the germline gene, which may be a read error. The rearrangement uses TRBV20-1 and TRBJ2-5; 10 bases are a match to TRBD2. CDR1 and CDR2 from the germline V gene are DFQATT and SNEGSKA (reference sequence). There are 15 residues in the CDR3. The CDR3 here is CSARGASGGQETQDF. The CDR3 DNA sequence: TGCAGTGCTAGGGGTGCTAGCGGGGGTCAAGAGACCCAGGACTTC.

In DNA form, the CDR3 reads TGTGCCATCAGTGAGTCGGGGACCAGTAACTATGGCTACACCTTC. Its protein product is CAISESGTSNYGYTF. The chain employs TRBV10-3 and TRBJ1-2; D might be TRBD1 (5 bases). Germline V lookup: CDR1 ENHRY, CDR2 SYGVKD. The CDR3 is 15 amino acids. V dropped 0 bases and J dropped 1 base, with 9 bases sitting between them.

Written as DNA, the CDR3 is TGTGCCAGCGGTCTCCGATCTGGTTACGAGCAGTACTTC. Amino acid sequence: CASGLRSGYEQYF. The chain recombines TRBV27 with TRBJ2-7; no clear D gene. Per germline, CDR1 MNHEY and CDR2 SMNVEV (reference sequence). V lost 8 bases to trimming and J lost 4 bases, with 15 bases between them. This CDR3 spans 13 amino acids.

This clonotype was counted only a few times. This chain connects TRBV7-2 to TRBJ2-2; D gene ambiguous. The germline V gene encodes CDR1 SGHTA and CDR2 FQGNSA. This CDR3 is built from 15 residues. The V and J ends lost 1 base and 3 bases respectively, with 9 bases between them. The CDR3 loop reads CASSLGSLYTGELFF. Here the CDR3 DNA reads TGTGCCAGCAGCTTAGGGTCCCTCTACACCGGGGAGCTGTTTTTT.

Remarks on this clonotype: Sequence at one end of the junction differs from germline and may be a read error. The chain recombines TRBV12-3 or TRBV12-4 with TRBJ2-1, with 7 bases identical to TRBD2. This CDR3 contains 15 residues. The CDR3 region is CASSLAPSGYNEQFF. The DNA of the CDR3 is TGTGCCAGCAGTCTAGCACCTAGCGGCTACAATGAGCAGTTCTTC.

This clonotype came up a few times. This chain joins TRBV7-2 and TRBJ2-4; 7 nucleotides align to TRBD2. This CDR3 is 17 amino acids long. With 5 bases clipped from V and 2 bases from J, the junction kept 12 bases outside the gene matches. Germline V gene sequence: CDR1 SGHTA, CDR2 FQGNSA. In nucleotides, the CDR3 is TGTGCCAGCAGCGCATACCCCTCCGGGACTACCAAAAACATTCAGTACTTC. Translated: CASSAYPSGTTKNIQYF.

The DNA for the CDR3 is TGTGCCAGCAGTTACTCGGGCCTACTCAAAAACCAACCAGGGGAACGGTGGTTCTTC. It translates to CASSYSGLLKNQPGERWFF. V and J are TRBV6-5 and TRBJ2-1; tentatively, D is TRBD1 (6 bases). This CDR3 contains 19 residues. V lost 0 bases, J lost 15 bases, and 33 bases lay in between. The germline CDR1 and CDR2 sequences are MNHEY and SVGAGI.

Only a few counts were recorded for this clonotype. The chain is built from TRBV11-2 and TRBJ2-1; 8 bases are shared with TRBD2. The V gene's germline CDR1 is SGHAT and CDR2 FQNNGV. With V trimmed by 5 bases and J by 2 bases, 17 bases remained unmatched. The CDR3 has 19 residues. CDR3 coding DNA: TGTGCCAGCAGCCCGGCGGGGGGCGGGAGGAATCTGGCCTACAATGAGCAGTTCTTC. Encoded protein: CASSPAGGGRNLAYNEQFF.

This clonotype was seen many times. V gene TRBV28 combines with J gene TRBJ2-1; 9 bases are a match to TRBD2. Germline CDR1 reads MDHEN; CDR2 reads SYDVKM. V lost 4 bases to trimming and J lost 8 bases; unmatched junction nucleotides: 6. This CDR3 spans 14 amino acids. The CDR3 DNA reads as TGTGCCAGCAGTTACGGACTAGCGAGGGATGAGCAGTTCTTC. As protein: CASSYGLARDEQFF.

Only a few counts were recorded for this clonotype. The chain couples TRBV20-1 to TRBJ2-7, with 9 nucleotides matching TRBD2. The V gene's germline CDR1 is DFQATT and CDR2 SNEGSKA (reference sequence). The CDR3 totals 14 residues. Trimming removed 5 bases from V and 4 bases from J; junction bases left unmatched: 9. The CDR3 reads CSAGRGTSSYEQYF. DNA for the CDR3: TGCAGTGCTGGAAGGGGGACTAGCAGTTACGAGCAGTACTTC.

The chain links TRBV7-2 to TRBJ2-7; TRBD2 might be the D (5 bases). V gave up 3 bases and J gave up 0 bases, with 12 bases separating them. The length of the CDR3 is 15 residues. Germline V gene sequence: CDR1 SGHTA, CDR2 FQGNSA. CDR3 sequence (DNA): TGTGCCAGCAGCTTCCCCCCGGGGTGCTCCTACGAGCAGTACTTC. This translates into CASSFPPGCSYEQYF.

The chain carries TRBV6-5 and TRBJ1-4, with 7 bases lining up with TRBD1. The CDR3 consists of 15 residues. Trimming removed 2 bases from V and 5 bases from J; junction bases left unmatched: 5. The germline CDR1 and CDR2 sequences are MNHEY and SVGAGI. The chain's CDR3 is CASSYGQVQNEKLFF. The CDR3 DNA follows: TGTGCCAGCAGTTACGGACAGGTTCAAAATGAAAAACTGTTTTTT.

This chain links TRBV6-5 with TRBJ2-1; tentative D call: TRBD1 (6 bases). The V gene's germline CDR1 is MNHEY and CDR2 SVGAGI. The CDR3 extends over 14 amino acids. V dropped 2 bases and J dropped 4 bases, with 9 bases sitting between them. CDR3 in amino acids: CASSYRDNYNEQFF. CDR3 coding DNA: TGTGCCAGCAGTTACCGGGACAATTACAATGAGCAGTTCTTC.

This clonotype was observed a handful of times. The chain uses TRBV12-3 or TRBV12-4 and TRBJ2-2, with 8 nucleotides matching TRBD1. The CDR3 is 14 residues long. V was clipped by 7 bases and J by 5 bases; unmatched bases: 6. The CDR3 bases are TGTGCCAGCACCCCAACAGGGGGAACCGGGGAGCTGTTTTTT. This translates into CASTPTGGTGELFF.

This clonotype was found a few times. The chain employs TRBV20-1 and TRBJ2-7; D might be TRBD2 (5 bases). Germline V CDR1 and CDR2: DFQATT, SNEGSKA (reference sequence). Deletions cut 1 base from V and 4 bases from J, with 11 bases between. CDR3 size: 13 residues. CDR3: CSARGRTRYEQYF. Here the CDR3 DNA reads TGCAGTGCTAGAGGGAGGACCCGATACGAGCAGTACTTC.

This clonotype was seen a few times. The chain combines TRBV28 with TRBJ1-1; D is possibly TRBD1 (5 bases). The CDR3 length is 13 residues. V lost 5 bases and J lost 10, with 17 bases in between. CDR1 and CDR2 (germline): MDHEN, SYDVKM. CDR3 DNA sequence: TGTGCCAGCAGTCCCGGGGGATCTCCTTTAGCTTTCTTT. Protein: CASSPGGSPLAFF.